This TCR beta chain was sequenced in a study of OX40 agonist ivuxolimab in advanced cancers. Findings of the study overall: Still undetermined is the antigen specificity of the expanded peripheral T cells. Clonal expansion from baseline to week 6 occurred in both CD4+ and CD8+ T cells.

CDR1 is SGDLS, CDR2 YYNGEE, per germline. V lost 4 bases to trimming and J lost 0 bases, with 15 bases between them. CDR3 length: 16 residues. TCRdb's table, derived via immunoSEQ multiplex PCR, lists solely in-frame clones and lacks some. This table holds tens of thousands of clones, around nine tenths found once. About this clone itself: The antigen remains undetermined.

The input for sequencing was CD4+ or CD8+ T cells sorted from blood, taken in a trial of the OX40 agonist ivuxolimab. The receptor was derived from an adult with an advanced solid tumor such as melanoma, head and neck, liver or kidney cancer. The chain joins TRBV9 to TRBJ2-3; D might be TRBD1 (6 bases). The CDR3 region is CASSPSQGASTDTQYF. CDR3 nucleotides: TGTGCCAGCAGCCCCTCACAGGGAGCCAGCACAGATACGCAGTATTTT.